The clone carrying this TCR beta chain has just a few counts. Blood draws occurred at baseline, cycle 4 day 1, and cycle 7 day 1. The data stem from a study of OX40 agonist ivuxolimab in advanced cancers. Across the study: Of mixed ages from about 23 to 90 and averaging around 60 years, the group was just under 85% male.

CDR1 and CDR2 (germline): MDHEN, SYDVKM. The CDR3 totals 14 residues. V shed 2 bases and J shed 4 bases, with 11 bases lying between them. Sequencing was performed with immunoSEQ multiplex PCR; in TCRdb, only in-frame clones are kept and a portion is missing. Among 35,000 to 55,000 clones, about four fifths were seen once, and the ten largest hold about 2%. The material sequenced was CD4+ or CD8+ T cells sorted from blood, taken in a trial of the OX40 agonist ivuxolimab. This chain connects TRBV28 to TRBJ1-1; weak D call: TRBD1 (6 bases). The receptor was isolated from an adult with an advanced solid tumor such as melanoma, head and neck, liver or kidney cancer. The CDR3 DNA sequence: TGTGCCAGCAGTTTAGGACAGAAGGGCACTGAAGCTTTCTTT. Encoded protein: CASSLGQKGTEAFF.